The TCR beta chain described here comes from a study of OX40 agonist ivuxolimab in advanced cancers. Study as a whole: People who had prior anti-PD-1, anti-PD-L1 or anti-CTLA-4 therapy could take part, and 40% had some. Study-level points and caveats: CD4+ T cells averaged fewer expanded clones than CD8+ T cells. Also showing low normalized T-cell clonal expansion were some of the nonresponders.

The repertoire was sequenced with immunoSEQ multiplex PCR; TCRdb's copy has only in-frame clones and lacks some. This table has around 62,000 clones, about 86% appearing once. Germline CDR1 is SGHTA and CDR2 is FQGNSA. The CDR3 is 15 amino acids. The ends were cut back, 6 bases at V and 5 bases at J, with 20 bases in the middle. On this clone: What it binds is not known.

It was autoimmune disease history or systemic immunosuppression that excluded patients. This clonotype was sampled from an adult with an advanced solid tumor such as melanoma, head and neck, liver or kidney cancer. The material sequenced was CD4+ or CD8+ T cells sorted from blood, taken in a trial of the OX40 agonist ivuxolimab. V is TRBV7-2 and J is TRBJ2-7, with TRBD1 as a possible D gene (6 bases). The CDR3, as DNA: TGTGCCAGCAGGAACTCTCAAGGGGGTAGCCACGAGCAGTACTTC. It translates to CASRNSQGGSHEQYF. The whole variable domain, filled in from reference TRBV7-2 and TRBJ2-7, reads GAGVSQSPSNKVTEKGKDVELRCDPISGHTALYWYRQSLGQGLEFLIYFQGNSAPDKSGLPSDRFSAERTGGSVSTLTIQRTQQEDSAVYLCASRNSQGGSHEQYFGPGTRLTVT.